The rows below give T cell receptor beta chains drawn from one sample of a study of cytotoxic CD8 clonotypes in ibrutinib-treated CLL. Libraries were prepared by immunoSEQ multiplex PCR; TCRdb keeps only in-frame clonotypes and omits some of them. This table has 45,000 to 55,000 clones, approximately 53% appearing once. Sequenced material: PBMCs, taken after 12 months of ibrutinib treatment. Source of these receptors: a human donor with chronic lymphocytic leukemia. Both conserved end residues are part of each CDR3. A D gene is named only where the DNA matches it firmly. Not all rows give a size; the values are once, few, many and, for expanded clones, a class.

V gene: TRBV7-6
CDR3 length: 11
clone size: few
J gene: TRBJ1-2
D gene: .
CDR3 protein: CASSLSGAQTF
CDR3 DNA: TGTGCCAGCAGCTTATCCGGGGCTCAAACCTTC

V gene: TRBV6-1
CDR3 length: 16
clone size: .
J gene: TRBJ2-1
D gene: .
CDR3 protein: CASSEPTRTTYNEQFF
CDR3 DNA: TGTGCCAGCAGTGAACCTACTAGAACCACCTACAATGAGCAGTTCTTC

V gene: TRBV30
CDR3 length: 14
clone size: few
J gene: TRBJ1-2
D gene: .
CDR3 protein: CAWSVPVLNYGYTF
CDR3 DNA: TGTGCCTGGAGTGTACCAGTCCTCAACTATGGCTACACCTTC

V gene: TRBV5-8
CDR3 length: 15
clone size: once
J gene: TRBJ2-1
D gene: .
CDR3 protein: CASSYGDSSYNEQFF
CDR3 DNA: TGTGCCAGCAGCTACGGGGATAGCTCCTACAATGAGCAGTTCTTC

V gene: TRBV5-1
CDR3 length: 15
clone size: .
J gene: TRBJ2-3
D gene: TRBD2
CDR3 protein: CASSLTSLEADTQYF
CDR3 DNA: TGCGCCAGCAGCCTGACTAGCCTTGAGGCAGATACGCAGTATTTT

V gene: TRBV29-1
CDR3 length: 13
clone size: few
J gene: TRBJ2-2
D gene: .
CDR3 protein: CSVWDGYTGELFF
CDR3 DNA: TGCAGCGTTTGGGACGGCTACACCGGGGAGCTGTTTTTT

V gene: TRBV27
CDR3 length: 17
clone size: .
J gene: TRBJ1-1
D gene: .
CDR3 protein: CASSKFGIVGSNTEAFF
CDR3 DNA: TGTGCCAGCAGTAAATTTGGTATCGTGGGGTCGAACACTGAAGCTTTCTTT

V gene: TRBV7-9
CDR3 length: 11
clone size: .
J gene: TRBJ2-5
D gene: .
CDR3 protein: CASSLEATQYF
CDR3 DNA: TGTGCCAGCAGCTTAGAGGCCACCCAGTACTTC

V gene: TRBV11-3
CDR3 length: 16
clone size: once
J gene: TRBJ2-1
D gene: TRBD2
CDR3 protein: CASSLGGTSGNNEQFF
CDR3 DNA: TGTGCCAGCAGCTTAGGTGGGACTAGCGGAAACAATGAGCAGTTCTTC

V gene: TRBV27
CDR3 length: 17
clone size: .
J gene: TRBJ2-1
D gene: .
CDR3 protein: CASSGTGPSLPYNEQFF
CDR3 DNA: TGTGCCAGCAGTGGAACAGGACCCTCGCTCCCATACAATGAGCAGTTCTTC

V gene: TRBV28
CDR3 length: 17
clone size: .
J gene: TRBJ1-1
D gene: TRBD1
CDR3 protein: CASSSGGQGARNTEAFF
CDR3 DNA: TGTGCCAGCAGTTCTGGGGGACAGGGGGCGCGGAACACTGAAGCTTTCTTT

V gene: TRBV7-2
CDR3 length: 14
clone size: few
J gene: TRBJ1-5
D gene: .
CDR3 protein: CASSLGDLNQPQHF
CDR3 DNA: TGTGCCAGCAGCTTAGGGGACCTGAATCAGCCCCAGCATTTT

V gene: TRBV4-1
CDR3 length: 15
clone size: .
J gene: TRBJ1-6
D gene: .
CDR3 protein: CASSLDGPNNSPLHF
CDR3 DNA: TGCGCCAGCAGCCTGGATGGACCAAATAATTCACCCCTCCACTTT

V gene: TRBV4-1
CDR3 length: 14
clone size: few
J gene: TRBJ1-1
D gene: .
CDR3 protein: CASSQDGLNTEAFF
CDR3 DNA: TGCGCCAGCAGCCAAGATGGTCTGAACACTGAAGCTTTCTTT

V gene: TRBV7-7
CDR3 length: 14
clone size: .
J gene: TRBJ2-5
D gene: TRBD1
CDR3 protein: CASSSGTGKETQYF
CDR3 DNA: TGTGCTAGCAGCTCTGGGACAGGGAAAGAGACCCAGTACTTC

V gene: TRBV27
CDR3 length: 17
clone size: .
J gene: TRBJ2-1
D gene: .
CDR3 protein: CASSLVGWANSYNEQFF
CDR3 DNA: TGTGCCAGCAGTTTAGTGGGGTGGGCTAATTCCTACAATGAGCAGTTCTTC

V gene: TRBV6-1
CDR3 length: 14
clone size: .
J gene: TRBJ2-6
D gene: .
CDR3 protein: CASDENSGANVLTF
CDR3 DNA: TGTGCCAGCGATGAAAACTCTGGGGCCAACGTCCTGACTTTC

V gene: TRBV13
CDR3 length: 15
clone size: few
J gene: TRBJ2-1
D gene: TRBD2
CDR3 protein: CASSGPGTSANEQFF
CDR3 DNA: TGTGCCAGCAGTGGCCCCGGGACTAGCGCAAATGAGCAGTTCTTC

V gene: TRBV7-9
CDR3 length: 13
clone size: .
J gene: TRBJ2-5
D gene: .
CDR3 protein: CASSRGTSETQYF
CDR3 DNA: TGTGCCAGCAGCCGCGGGACATCTGAGACCCAGTACTTC

V gene: TRBV5-8
CDR3 length: 15
clone size: .
J gene: TRBJ1-4
D gene: TRBD1
CDR3 protein: CASSLRTGKGEKLFF
CDR3 DNA: TGTGCCAGCAGCCTTCGGACAGGGAAAGGTGAAAAACTGTTTTTT

V gene: TRBV29-1
CDR3 length: 14
clone size: few
J gene: TRBJ2-1
D gene: TRBD2
CDR3 protein: CSKTREGSYNEQFF
CDR3 DNA: TGCAGCAAAACTCGGGAGGGAAGTTACAATGAGCAGTTCTTC

V gene: TRBV7-3
CDR3 length: 15
clone size: .
J gene: TRBJ2-2
D gene: TRBD1
CDR3 protein: CASSFGQGPTGELFF
CDR3 DNA: TGTGCCAGCAGCTTCGGACAGGGGCCCACCGGGGAGCTGTTTTTT

V gene: TRBV30
CDR3 length: 14
clone size: few
J gene: TRBJ2-7
D gene: .
CDR3 protein: CAWSVVGGGYEQYF
CDR3 DNA: TGTGCCTGGAGTGTAGTGGGAGGAGGATACGAGCAGTACTTC

V gene: TRBV5-1
CDR3 length: 14
clone size: .
J gene: TRBJ2-2
D gene: .
CDR3 protein: CASSSGQYTGELFF
CDR3 DNA: TGCGCCAGCAGCTCTGGACAGTACACCGGGGAGCTGTTTTTT

V gene: TRBV5-1
CDR3 length: 13
clone size: few
J gene: TRBJ1-5
D gene: .
CDR3 protein: CASSPEGFQPQHF
CDR3 DNA: TGCGCCAGCAGCCCGGAGGGGTTTCAGCCCCAGCATTTT

V gene: TRBV27
CDR3 length: 13
clone size: once
J gene: TRBJ1-1
D gene: .
CDR3 protein: CASWGAPGTEAFF
CDR3 DNA: TGTGCCAGCTGGGGGGCGCCGGGGACTGAAGCTTTCTTT

V gene: TRBV27
CDR3 length: 14
clone size: .
J gene: TRBJ1-5
D gene: TRBD1
CDR3 protein: CASSSGQGNQPQHF
CDR3 DNA: TGTGCCAGCAGTTCCGGACAGGGCAATCAGCCCCAGCATTTT

V gene: TRBV28
CDR3 length: 12
clone size: .
J gene: TRBJ2-7
D gene: .
CDR3 protein: CASSWATYEQYF
CDR3 DNA: TGTGCCAGCAGTTGGGCCACCTACGAGCAGTACTTC

V gene: TRBV15
CDR3 length: 12
clone size: few
J gene: TRBJ1-5
D gene: .
CDR3 protein: CATSRDEQPQHF
CDR3 DNA: TGTGCCACCAGCAGAGATGAGCAGCCCCAGCATTTT

V gene: TRBV11-3
CDR3 length: 16
clone size: .
J gene: TRBJ2-1
D gene: .
CDR3 protein: CASSSGLQRAYNEQFF
CDR3 DNA: TGTGCCAGCAGCTCGGGCCTTCAGCGGGCCTACAATGAGCAGTTCTTC

V gene: TRBV18
CDR3 length: 15
clone size: .
J gene: TRBJ2-1
D gene: TRBD2
CDR3 protein: CASSPPSAGDNEQFF
CDR3 DNA: TGTGCCAGCTCACCACCGTCAGCGGGGGACAATGAGCAGTTCTTC

V gene: TRBV9
CDR3 length: 15
clone size: .
J gene: TRBJ1-2
D gene: .
CDR3 protein: CASSVGEGANYGYTF
CDR3 DNA: TGTGCCAGCAGCGTAGGAGAGGGGGCTAACTATGGCTACACCTTC

V gene: TRBV27
CDR3 length: 15
clone size: .
J gene: TRBJ2-2
D gene: .
CDR3 protein: CASSFTGIGAGELFF
CDR3 DNA: TGTGCCAGCAGTTTCACAGGGATCGGCGCCGGGGAGCTGTTTTTT

V gene: TRBV28
CDR3 length: 13
clone size: .
J gene: TRBJ1-4
D gene: .
CDR3 protein: CASSIRVGGELFF
CDR3 DNA: TGTGCCAGCAGTATTAGGGTAGGGGGAGAACTGTTTTTT

V gene: TRBV5-1
CDR3 length: 14
clone size: .
J gene: TRBJ2-2
D gene: .
CDR3 protein: CASSLVGATGELFF
CDR3 DNA: TGCGCCAGCAGCTTGGTGGGGGCCACCGGGGAGCTGTTTTTT

V gene: TRBV5-1
CDR3 length: 15
clone size: .
J gene: TRBJ2-7
D gene: .
CDR3 protein: CASSSAGAPSYEQYF
CDR3 DNA: TGCGCCAGCAGCTCTGCTGGGGCTCCTAGCTACGAGCAGTACTTC

V gene: TRBV29-1
CDR3 length: 14
clone size: .
J gene: TRBJ1-1
D gene: .
CDR3 protein: CSVEVWPRNTEAFF
CDR3 DNA: TGCAGCGTTGAAGTCTGGCCCCGGAACACTGAAGCTTTCTTT

V gene: TRBV30
CDR3 length: 14
clone size: .
J gene: TRBJ2-2
D gene: .
CDR3 protein: CAWRGTPRAGELFF
CDR3 DNA: TGTGCCTGGAGGGGGACTCCTAGGGCCGGGGAGCTGTTTTTT

V gene: TRBV11-1
CDR3 length: 14
clone size: .
J gene: TRBJ2-1
D gene: .
CDR3 protein: CASSLRGNYNEQFF
CDR3 DNA: TGTGCCAGCAGCTTAAGAGGCAACTACAATGAGCAGTTCTTC

V gene: TRBV25-1
CDR3 length: 16
clone size: .
J gene: TRBJ1-3
D gene: TRBD1
CDR3 protein: CASSAGRTGGGNTIYF
CDR3 DNA: TGTGCCAGCAGTGCCGGAAGGACAGGGGGAGGAAACACCATATATTTT

V gene: TRBV27
CDR3 length: 13
clone size: .
J gene: TRBJ1-1
D gene: TRBD1
CDR3 protein: CASKQGAITEAFF
CDR3 DNA: TGTGCCAGCAAGCAGGGGGCCATAACTGAAGCTTTCTTT

V gene: TRBV7-9
CDR3 length: 14
clone size: .
J gene: TRBJ1-4
D gene: TRBD1
CDR3 protein: CASSLDRGHEKLFF
CDR3 DNA: TGTGCCAGCAGCTTGGACAGGGGGCATGAAAAACTGTTTTTT

V gene: TRBV7-9
CDR3 length: 13
clone size: .
J gene: TRBJ2-1
D gene: .
CDR3 protein: CATSGRDYNEQFF
CDR3 DNA: TGTGCCACATCGGGGCGGGACTACAATGAGCAGTTCTTC